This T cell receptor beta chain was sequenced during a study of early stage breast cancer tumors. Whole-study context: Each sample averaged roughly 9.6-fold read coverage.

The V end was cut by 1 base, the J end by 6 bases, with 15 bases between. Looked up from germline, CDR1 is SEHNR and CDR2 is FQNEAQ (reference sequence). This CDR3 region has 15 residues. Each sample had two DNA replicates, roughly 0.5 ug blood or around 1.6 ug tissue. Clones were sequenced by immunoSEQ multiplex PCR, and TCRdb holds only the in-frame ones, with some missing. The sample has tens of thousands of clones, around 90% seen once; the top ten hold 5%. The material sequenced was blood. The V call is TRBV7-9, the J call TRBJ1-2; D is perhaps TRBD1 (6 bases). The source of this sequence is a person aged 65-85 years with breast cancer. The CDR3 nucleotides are TGTGCCAGCAGCTTAGGTACAGGGAGTAAGGATGGCTACACCTTC. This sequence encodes CASSLGTGSKDGYTF.